The sequence of this T cell receptor beta chain was determined in a study of control samples from healthy donors and cancer patients. Data came from immunoSEQ multiplex PCR; TCRdb stores just in-frame clones and leaves some out. The repertoire holds fewer than 200,000 clones, with over 90% as singletons. V lost 0 bases, J lost 6 bases, and 12 bases lay in between. Germline V CDR1 and CDR2: GTSNPN, SVGIG (reference sequence). The CDR3 is 14 residues long. The rearrangement links TRBV30 to TRBJ1-5; perhaps TRBD1 as D (6 bases). The TCR comes from a woman aged 25-40 years in good health. Input material: blood. CDR3 nucleotide sequence: TGTGCCTGGAGTGTAGGGGGGGGCTCTCAGCCCCAGCATTTT. Translated, it gives CAWSVGGGSQPQHF. Looking up the rest from reference TRBV30 and TRBJ1-5 gives the full variable domain: SQTIHQWPATLVQPVGSPLSLECTVEGTSNPNLYWYRQAAGRGLQLLFYSVGIGQISSEVPQNLSASRPQDRQFILSSKKLLLSDSGFYLCAWSVGGGSQPQHFGDGTRLSIL.